The 6 T cell receptor beta chains below all came from one sample that was sequenced in a study of blood T cell repertoires in COVID-19. TCRdb's table, derived via immunoSEQ multiplex PCR, lists solely in-frame clones and lacks some. The sample yields 300,000 to 450,000 clones, 81% seen once. Input material: peripheral blood. Receptors were obtained from a human donor with acute or convalescent COVID-19. The donor label of this sample is uncertain.

The chain couples TRBV19 to TRBJ2-7; TRBD1 matches at 7 bases. With 5 bases clipped from V and 1 base from J, the junction kept 8 bases outside the gene matches. CDR1 is LNHDA and CDR2 is SQIVND in the germline V gene (reference sequence). The CDR3 totals 15 residues. The CDR3 DNA is TGTGCCAGTAGTTCCGGGACAGCGTTTTCCTACGAGCAGTACTTC. Its protein is CASSSGTAFSYEQYF.

In its sample, this clone was seen a few times. This chain links TRBV30 with TRBJ1-5, with D possibly being TRBD1 (6 bases). Germline V gives CDR1 GTSNPN, CDR2 SVGIG (reference sequence). V gave up 2 bases and J gave up 0 bases, with 11 bases separating them. The CDR3 covers 15 residues. The CDR3 nucleotides are TGTGCCTGGAGTATGGGGGCGAATAGCAATCAGCCCCAGCATTTT. This codes for CAWSMGANSNQPQHF.

The chain's CDR3 is CASSYLSGNHTDTQYF. The CDR3 DNA reads TGTGCCAGCAGTTATTTGTCAGGGAACCACACAGATACGCAGTATTTT. The chain carries TRBV28 and TRBJ2-3; D is possibly TRBD1 (5 bases). Trimming removed 4 bases at V and 2 bases at J, with 16 bases between. This CDR3 is 16 amino acids long. Germline V lookup: CDR1 MDHEN, CDR2 SYDVKM.

The V call is TRBV10-3, the J call TRBJ1-1, with a tentative D call TRBD1 (6 bases). Trimming took 6 bases from V and 5 from J, leaving 16 bases between them. This CDR3 has 14 residues. Germline V gene sequence: CDR1 ENHRY, CDR2 SYGVKD. CDR3 bases: TGTGCCATCAGAAGACAGGTTTCGGGGACTGAAGCTTTCTTT. Protein sequence: CAIRRQVSGTEAFF.

This chain uses TRBV28 with TRBJ1-1; D remains unclear. This CDR3 contains 14 residues. CDR1 is MDHEN, CDR2 SYDVKM, per germline. V lost 2 bases and J 5 bases, leaving 12 bases between the germline ends. CDR3 in amino acids: CASSLGREITEAFF. The CDR3 DNA reads TGTGCCAGCAGTTTAGGGAGAGAGATAACTGAAGCTTTCTTT.

The chain is built from TRBV7-9 and TRBJ2-1, with D maybe TRBD2 (6 bases). With 4 bases removed from V and 8 bases from J, the gap between germline ends came to 15 bases. The CDR3 has 14 residues. The germline CDR1 and CDR2 sequences are SEHNR and FQNEAQ (reference sequence). DNA of the CDR3: TGTGCCAGCAGCTCGGTGAGGGAGGCCTATGAGCAGTTCTTC. Protein sequence: CASSSVREAYEQFF. The full variable domain, rest sourced from reference TRBV7-9 and TRBJ2-1, is DTGVSQNPRHKITKRGQNVTFRCDPISEHNRLYWYRQTLGQGPEFLTYFQNEAQLEKSRLLSDRFSAERPKGSFSTLEIQRTEQGDSAMYLCASSSVREAYEQFFGPGTRLTVL.